The T cell receptor beta chain described here comes from a study of T cell responses to AZD1222 COVID-19 vaccine. Regarding the study as a whole: Repertoire samples came only from after the peak T cell response. Among spike-specific TCRs, nearly half reportedly target unmutated variant regions. The sample set comprised mostly white British donors with more females, and clonal diversity was possibly underestimated.

Sequencing used immunoSEQ multiplex PCR; TCRdb keeps in-frame clones, though not all of them. The table records tens of thousands of clones, approximately 85% of them present only once. The V end lost 3 bases, the J end lost 0 bases, and 15 bases lay between the germline ends. CDR3 length: 17 residues. Germline lookup yields CDR1 MNHEY and CDR2 SMNVEV (reference sequence). Concerning this clone itself: Its target is not known.

The sequence came from an adult in good health. Sequenced here: peripheral blood, sampled on day 0 of MenACWY control vaccination. The chain uses TRBV27 and TRBJ2-1, with a weak D call TRBD1 (6 bases). The CDR3 spells CASSLGHPGSSYNEQFF. DNA of the CDR3: TGTGCCAGCAGTTTGGGACATCCTGGGAGCTCCTACAATGAGCAGTTCTTC.